One sample yielded the 27 T cell receptor beta chains listed below, sequenced in a study of OX40 agonist ivuxolimab in advanced cancers. TCRdb's copy holds only in-frame clones and misses some; the assay was immunoSEQ multiplex PCR. The repertoire has approximately 45,000 clones, around 82% of them found once; the top ten carry around 2.1%. The sequencing here drew on CD4+ or CD8+ T cells sorted from blood, taken in a trial of the OX40 agonist ivuxolimab. Receptor source: an adult with an advanced solid tumor such as melanoma, head and neck, liver or kidney cancer.

V gene TRBV7-5 combines with J gene TRBJ2-5; the table assigns TRBD2, which was not confirmed against the DNA. TRBV7-5 is a documented pseudogene. The CDR3 is made up of 18 amino acids. The CDR3 sequence: CARSLGRGTSGGQETQYF. CDR3 nucleotide sequence: TGTGCCAGAAGCTTAGGCAGGGGGACTAGCGGAGGCCAAGAGACCCAGTACTTC.

This clone was detected only a few times. The rearrangement links TRBV13 to TRBJ2-3; possibly TRBD2 for D (6 bases). There are 14 residues in the CDR3. CDR1 PRHDT and CDR2 FYEKMQ come from the germline V gene (reference sequence). V was trimmed by 5 bases and J by 0 bases, leaving 9 bases between them. The CDR3 nucleotides are TGTGCCAGCAGCAGGGACTCTAGCACAGATACGCAGTATTTT. Amino acids: CASSRDSSTDTQYF.

Relative to its sample, this clone is medium-sized (0.01 to 0.1%). The rearrangement uses TRBV2 and TRBJ2-7; TRBD1 matches at 10 bases. Germline V gene data show CDR1 as SNHLY and CDR2 as FYNNEI. CDR3 length: 15 amino acids. The V gene end was trimmed by 3 bases and the J gene end by 5 bases; junction bases not matched to a gene: 7. The CDR3 loop reads CASSEAGQGYHEQYF. The DNA for the CDR3 is TGTGCCAGCAGTGAGGCGGGACAGGGGTACCACGAGCAGTACTTC.

The chain recombines TRBV7-8 with TRBJ2-1, with unresolved D. The germline V and J ends were trimmed by 1 base and 0 bases, with 7 bases remaining between them. Germline V gene sequence: CDR1 SGHVS, CDR2 FQNEAQ. The CDR3 is 15 amino acids. In nucleotides, the CDR3 is TGTGCCAGCAGCTTAGAGGCCAGCTCCTACAATGAGCAGTTCTTC. Amino acid sequence: CASSLEASSYNEQFF.

V is TRBV7-2 and J is TRBJ1-6; D gene ambiguous. Germline V gene lookup returns CDR1 SGHTA and CDR2 FQGNSA. Trimming took 1 base from V and 6 from J, leaving 10 bases between them. This CDR3 has 15 amino acids. CDR3 in DNA: TGTGCCAGCAGCTTAGAAGGACGGAGTAATTCACCCCTCCACTTT. Its protein product is CASSLEGRSNSPLHF. Full variable domain (missing parts from reference TRBV7-2 and TRBJ1-6): GAGVSQSPSNKVTEKGKDVELRCDPISGHTALYWYRQSLGQGLEFLIYFQGNSAPDKSGLPSDRFSAERTGGSVSTLTIQRTQQEDSAVYLCASSLEGRSNSPLHFGNGTRLTVT.

The chain is built from TRBV5-8 and TRBJ1-5; 10 nucleotides align to TRBD1. V dropped 4 bases and J dropped 3; count of bases not matched to a gene: 7. The CDR3 loop spans 16 amino acids. Germline CDR1 is SGHTS and CDR2 is YDEGEE. The CDR3 coding sequence is TGTGCCAGCAGCCCCGACAGGGGGCTACTCAATCAGCCCCAGCATTTT. Encoded protein: CASSPDRGLLNQPQHF.

The V gene is TRBV5-1, the J gene TRBJ2-1; 7 nucleotides match TRBD2. The CDR3 extends over 15 amino acids. Trimming at V came to 6 bases and at J to 3 bases, leaving 9 bases not matched to a gene. Germline CDR1 reads SGHRS; CDR2 reads YFSETQ. In DNA, the CDR3 is TGCGCCAGCACCTACGTTGCGGGGGTCTACAATGAGCAGTTCTTC. Translation gives CASTYVAGVYNEQFF.

By proportion, this clone is medium-sized. The chain links TRBV30 to TRBJ1-2; D gene uncertain. V was clipped by 4 bases and J by 7 bases, with 13 bases between them. The germline CDR1 and CDR2 sequences are GTSNPN and SVGIG (reference sequence). This CDR3 comprises 12 residues. The CDR3: CAWTPQVGGYTF. CDR3 DNA sequence: TGTGCCTGGACCCCGCAGGTTGGTGGCTACACCTTC.

This clone was counted once. J is TRBJ1-2 and V is TRBV6-5; 7 nucleotides agree with TRBD1. Germline V lookup: CDR1 MNHEY, CDR2 SVGAGI. The CDR3 is 15 amino acids. The V and J ends lost 7 bases and 7 bases, in that order; junction bases with no gene match: 15. CDR3 in amino acids: CASTYGQGEVVGYTF. CDR3 sequence (DNA): TGTGCCAGCACCTACGGGCAGGGGGAAGTGGTTGGCTACACCTTC.

The chain combines TRBV5-4 with TRBJ1-3, with TRBD1 as a possible D gene (6 bases). This CDR3 is built from 14 residues. With 1 base removed from V and 2 bases from J, the gap between germline ends came to 7 bases. Germline CDR1 reads SGHNT; CDR2 reads YYREEE (reference sequence). DNA for the CDR3: TGTGCCAGCAGCTTGTCAGGGGCTGGAAACACCATATATTTT. Its protein is CASSLSGAGNTIYF.

V and J are TRBV2 and TRBJ2-6, with a possible D match to TRBD2 (6 bases). Trimming stripped 3 bases from V and 0 bases from J, with 15 bases between. The CDR3 length is 18 residues. Germline V gene sequence: CDR1 SNHLY, CDR2 FYNNEI. The CDR3 DNA is TGTGCCAGCAGTGATAGGGGCGGGGTTAGCTCTGGGGCCAACGTCCTGACTTTC. Its translation: CASSDRGGVSSGANVLTF.

The chain carries TRBV7-6 and TRBJ1-6; the D gene is possibly TRBD1 (5 bases). This CDR3 has 16 amino acids. Trimming stripped 1 base from V and 7 bases from J, with 14 bases between. Germline loops: CDR1 SGHVS, CDR2 FNYEAQ. The CDR3 is CASSLEVGARNSPLHF. CDR3 DNA: TGTGCCAGCAGCTTAGAGGTTGGGGCGCGGAATTCACCCCTCCACTTT.

This chain connects TRBV19 to TRBJ1-2, with a tentative D call TRBD1 (6 bases). The CDR3 is 11 residues long. Per germline, CDR1 LNHDA and CDR2 SQIVND (reference sequence). V was clipped by 6 bases and J by 6 bases, with 8 bases between them. CDR3: CASRSGDGYTF. The CDR3 bases are TGTGCCAGTAGGTCAGGGGATGGCTACACCTTC. Drawing the rest from reference TRBV19 and TRBJ1-2, the complete variable domain is DGGITQSPKYLFRKEGQNVTLSCEQNLNHDAMYWYRQDPGQGLRLIYYSQIVNDFQKGDIAEGYSVSREKKESFPLTVTSAQKNPTAFYLCASRSGDGYTFGSGTRLTVV.

The CDR3 DNA is TGTGCCAGCAGCGTAGAAGGACAGGGGGCGCGGGGCTACACCTTC. It encodes CASSVEGQGARGYTF. V is TRBV9 and J is TRBJ1-2, with 11 bases identical to TRBD1. The ends lost 0 bases at V and 8 bases at J; junction bases unmatched: 6. From germline, CDR1 is SGDLS and CDR2 YYNGEE. This CDR3 region has 15 residues.

This clone came up once. V is TRBV4-1 and J is TRBJ2-5; possible D gene TRBD1, 6 bases. The CDR3 is 13 residues long. The germline gives CDR1 MGHRA, CDR2 YSYEKL. V lost 1 base to trimming and J lost 4 bases, with 7 bases between them. The CDR3 loop is CASSQAGVETQYF. The CDR3 DNA sequence: TGCGCCAGCAGCCAAGCAGGGGTAGAGACCCAGTACTTC.

In its sample, this clone was seen a few times. The chain uses TRBV11-2 and TRBJ2-1, with D possibly TRBD2 on 6 matching bases. Per the germline V gene, CDR1 is SGHAT and CDR2 is FQNNGV. The V gene lost 5 bases and the J gene lost 1 base, with 12 bases spanning the gap. The CDR3 has 15 residues. The DNA of the CDR3 is TGTGCCAGCAGCCGGGTGGCGGGGTCCTACAATGAGCAGTTCTTC. Residues: CASSRVAGSYNEQFF.

This clone was seen only once. The chain couples TRBV5-6 to TRBJ2-5; 10 nucleotides align to TRBD2. The CDR3 runs to 15 residues. V was clipped by 5 bases and J by 5 bases; unmatched bases: 9. Germline V gives CDR1 SGHDT, CDR2 YYEEEE. This chain's CDR3 is CASSYSGGRGETQYF. CDR3 nucleotides: TGTGCCAGCAGTTATAGCGGGGGGAGAGGGGAGACCCAGTACTTC.

The rearrangement uses TRBV25-1 and TRBJ2-7, with 9 bases matching TRBD1. This CDR3 is built from 14 residues. V shed 6 bases and J 2 bases; nucleotides not matched to a gene: 5. The germline V gene has CDR1 MGHDK and CDR2 SYGVNS. DNA for the CDR3: TGTGCCAGCAGGGACAGGGGTTTCCCCTACGAGCAGTACTTC. Protein product: CASRDRGFPYEQYF.

This chain connects TRBV7-9 to TRBJ2-1; 10 bases fit TRBD2. Germline lookup yields CDR1 SEHNR and CDR2 FQNEAQ (reference sequence). The CDR3 runs to 17 residues. J lost 6 bases, V lost 3 bases, and 11 bases had no gene match. This chain's CDR3 is CASSFFGLAGDRNEQFF. CDR3 coding DNA: TGTGCCAGCAGCTTCTTTGGGCTAGCGGGGGACCGCAATGAGCAGTTCTTC.

The chain links TRBV9 to TRBJ1-5; 9 nucleotides match TRBD1. The CDR3 totals 15 residues. After removal of 3 bases from V and 3 bases from J, the junction contained 4 bases not matched to a gene. From germline, CDR1 is SGDLS and CDR2 YYNGEE. CDR3 amino acids: CASSAGTGFNQPQHF. As DNA, the CDR3 is TGTGCCAGCAGCGCTGGGACAGGGTTCAATCAGCCCCAGCATTTT.

The chain has TRBV7-6 and TRBJ2-1; a weak D match, TRBD2 (6 bases). The CDR3 length is 12 residues. The V end was cut by 1 base, the J end by 10 bases, with 8 bases between. Germline-derived CDR1 and CDR2 are SGHVS and FNYEAQ. CDR3 nucleotide sequence: TGTGCCAGCAGCTTAGGGGCGGGAGAGCAGTTCTTC. Its protein is CASSLGAGEQFF.

This chain's CDR3 is CASEPAGATDTQYF. The CDR3 DNA is TGCGCCAGCGAACCTGCGGGAGCCACAGATACGCAGTATTTT. The chain couples TRBV10-2 to TRBJ2-3; 7 nucleotides agree with TRBD2. The CDR3 loop spans 14 amino acids. Germline assignment: CDR1 WSHSY and CDR2 SAAADI. V shed 8 bases, J shed 2 bases, and the junction held 7 bases outside the gene matches.

The J gene is TRBJ2-1, the V gene TRBV6-6; 13 nucleotides agree with TRBD2. J was trimmed by 11 bases and V by 8 bases; bases with no gene match: 12. CDR1 is MNHNY and CDR2 is SVGAGI in the germline V gene (reference sequence). The CDR3 contains 15 residues. The CDR3 sequence: CASPRPGLAGQKQFF. CDR3 DNA: TGTGCCAGCCCGAGACCGGGACTAGCGGGACAAAAGCAGTTCTTC.

The V call is TRBV5-1, the J call TRBJ2-1, with TRBD1 matching over 10 bases. The CDR3 is 16 amino acids. V shed 3 bases, J shed 2 bases, and the junction held 5 bases outside the gene matches. From germline, CDR1 is SGHRS and CDR2 YFSETQ. In nucleotides, the CDR3 is TGCGCCAGCAGCTGGGCCGACAGGGGGCCCTACAATGAGCAGTTCTTC. This sequence encodes CASSWADRGPYNEQFF.

This chain connects TRBV6-6 to TRBJ1-5, with no clear D. This CDR3 is 12 amino acids long. V was pared by 2 bases and J by 7 bases, with 6 bases between. The V gene's germline CDR1 is MNHNY and CDR2 SVGAGI (reference sequence). The CDR3 sequence is CASSYARQPQHF. CDR3 DNA sequence: TGTGCCAGCAGTTACGCCAGGCAGCCCCAGCATTTT.

The rearrangement links TRBV2 to TRBJ2-5; no reliable D call. The assigned J gene may be wrong: the sequence end matches TRBJ2-7 better. The CDR3 is 11 residues long. In germline, CDR1 is SNHLY, CDR2 FYNNEI. CDR3 DNA: TGTGCCAGCAGCCCTATTTACGAGCAGTACTTC. Amino acids: CASSPIYEQYF.

V usage is TRBV7-3 and J usage is TRBJ2-2; D gene ambiguous. Per the germline V gene, CDR1 is SGHTA and CDR2 is FQGTGA. The CDR3 is 18 amino acids. V gave up 5 bases and J gave up 0 bases, with 19 bases separating them. The CDR3 protein is CASSVHPPGLTNTGELFF. The CDR3 DNA sequence: TGTGCCAGCAGCGTCCACCCGCCTGGGCTAACGAACACCGGGGAGCTGTTTTTT.